The T cell receptor beta chain under discussion was sequenced for a study of cytomegalovirus exposure and HLA in healthy donors. The overall study: Earlier findings included some 120 million unique TCR beta sequences obtained from about 180 million T cells.

PCR was performed using 60 Vbeta and 13 Jbeta primers. The table came from immunoSEQ multiplex PCR; TCRdb's copy has only in-frame clones and leaves some out. The data contain about 180,000 clones, about four fifths of them singletons. This CDR3 region has 15 residues. Germline assignment: CDR1 SGHRS and CDR2 YFSETQ. Trimming stripped 4 bases from V and 0 bases from J, with 11 bases between. V usage is TRBV5-1 and J usage is TRBJ1-5; D possibly corresponds to TRBD1 (5 bases). This clonotype originated in a male donor in good health and CMV-seronegative. The sample consisted of PBMCs. DNA for the CDR3: TGCGCCAGCAGCCCGGACACTTATAGCAATCAGCCCCAGCATTTT. Its protein product is CASSPDTYSNQPQHF.